Below are 5 T cell receptor beta chains sequenced from a single sample in a study of blood T cell repertoires in COVID-19. Profiled with immunoSEQ multiplex PCR; TCRdb holds only in-frame clones, not every one. The table has about 300,000 clones, about 90% seen once. Sequencing was done on a sample of PBMCs or T cells enriched from blood (not recorded which). These receptors came from a woman in her forties or fifties who had been exposed to COVID-19.

The genes are TRBV28 and TRBJ2-1, with 9 nucleotides matching TRBD2. This CDR3 comprises 16 residues. Unmatched junction bases numbered 10, after V lost 6 bases and J lost 4 bases. Germline V lookup: CDR1 MDHEN, CDR2 SYDVKM. For the CDR3, the DNA is TGTGCCAGCAGATCCACCGGGCGGGGGGGGTACAATGAGCAGTTCTTC. This codes for CASRSTGRGGYNEQFF.

The rearrangement links TRBV6-1 to TRBJ2-7; 9 bases are shared with TRBD1. CDR3 length: 14 amino acids. The V gene's germline CDR1 is MNHNS and CDR2 SASEGT. Unmatched junction bases numbered 2, after V lost 3 bases and J lost 2 bases. In DNA, the CDR3 is TGTGCCAGCAGTGATACAGGGGGCCCCTACGAGCAGTACTTC. This encodes CASSDTGGPYEQYF.

The chain links TRBV2 to TRBJ2-3; a weak D match, TRBD2 (5 bases). The ends were cut back, 1 base at V and 3 bases at J, with 11 bases in the middle. In germline, CDR1 is SNHLY, CDR2 FYNNEI. The CDR3 is made up of 15 amino acids. The CDR3 bases are TGTGCCAGCAGTGAAGGGACTGGCGCTACAGATACGCAGTATTTT. This encodes CASSEGTGATDTQYF.

The chain is built from TRBV27 and TRBJ2-1; 9 bases fit TRBD2. The CDR3 is 21 amino acids. The germline gives CDR1 MNHEY, CDR2 SMNVEV (reference sequence). Trimming cost V 6 bases and J 4 bases; bases outside gene matches: 25. The DNA of the CDR3 is TGTGCCAGCAGCCTACAGACAGGAGCGGCGGGGGGGCCAGGAAGATACAATGAGCAGTTCTTC. This translates into CASSLQTGAAGGPGRYNEQFF.

V is TRBV5-6 and J is TRBJ1-1; D not resolved. Germline assignment: CDR1 SGHDT and CDR2 YYEEEE. The CDR3 sequence is 13 residues long. Trimming pared 0 bases from V and 4 bases from J, leaving 7 bases between. CDR3 region: CASSLVESTEAFF. CDR3 nucleotide sequence: TGTGCCAGCAGCTTGGTTGAGTCCACTGAAGCTTTCTTT.